The source of this T cell receptor (beta chain) is a study of patients and donors after allogeneic stem cell transplantation. TCRdb independently ran MiXCR on the RT-PCR reads; one entry per CDR3 protein. Seen here are roughly 880,000 distinct CDR3 sequences, around 17% observed once, and the top ten hold roughly 6%. V was shortened by 3 bases and J by 8 bases, with 17 bases between the two germline ends. Germline values: CDR1 ENHRY, CDR2 SYGVKD. The CDR3 has 15 residues. This clonotype originated in a human donor who was either an allogeneic HSCT recipient or a stem cell or donor lymphocyte infusion donor (not recorded which). It is not recorded whose cells these are; they may come from a transplant donor. The rearrangement uses TRBV10-3 and TRBJ2-1; no definite D call. Material for sequencing was blood, either unsorted or a sorted T cell fraction (not recorded which). CDR3 coding DNA: TGTGCCATCAGTGAAAGGCAGAGCACCCTCGATGAGCAGTTCTTC. Protein product: CAISERQSTLDEQFF.